This entry concerns a single T cell receptor (beta chain). The data belong to a study of control samples from healthy donors and cancer patients. CDR3 length: 15 amino acids. J was trimmed by 5 bases and V by 0 bases; bases with no gene match: 6. CDR1 and CDR2 from the germline V gene are SGDLS and YYNGEE. TCRdb's copy holds only in-frame clones and misses some; the assay was immunoSEQ multiplex PCR. The data contain about 110,000 clones, roughly nine tenths of them singletons. What was sequenced was blood. This TCR came from a woman aged 18-30 years in good health. This chain uses TRBV9 with TRBJ2-5, with 8 bases fitting TRBD1. CDR3 sequence (DNA): TGTGCCAGCAGCGTAGCTGACAGGGGTTGGGAGACCCAGTACTTC. Its translation: CASSVADRGWETQYF.